This note documents a single T cell receptor beta chain sequence. This entry belongs to a study of blood T cell repertoires in COVID-19. Study-wide background: The cDNA or gDNA used as material had been derived from T cells, B-cell-depleted T cells, or PBMCs.

Some clones are missing from TCRdb's copy, which holds only in-frame ones; the method was immunoSEQ multiplex PCR. The data show 150,000 to 200,000 clones, approximately 83% seen once. This clonotype was obtained from a human donor with acute or convalescent COVID-19. The donor label of this sample is uncertain. Sequenced input: peripheral blood.

The CDR3 DNA is TGCGCCAGCAGCGCCTCGGGGGCGGGAGCCCCAGATACGCAGTATTTT. This encodes CASSASGAGAPDTQYF. The V and J genes are TRBV5-1 and TRBJ2-3, with a possible D match to TRBD2 (7 bases). Germline values: CDR1 SGHRS, CDR2 YFSETQ. Trimming took 4 bases from V and 4 from J, leaving 19 bases between them. This CDR3 spans 16 amino acids.